Below, 10 T cell receptor beta chains from the same sample are listed, as sequenced in a study of blood T cell repertoires in COVID-19. TCRdb's copy holds only in-frame clones and misses some; the assay was immunoSEQ multiplex PCR. The sample shows about 68,000 clones, around 80% of them seen only once. Source material: peripheral blood. The receptors here all came from a woman aged 50 to 65 with acute or convalescent COVID-19.

The rearrangement links TRBV5-1 to TRBJ1-2, with TRBD1 matching 7 bases. The CDR3 has 16 residues. Germline V lookup: CDR1 SGHRS, CDR2 YFSETQ. V was pared by 6 bases and J by 5 bases, with 16 bases of the junction left unmatched. The CDR3 sequence is CASTPGRSGQTYGYTF. The CDR3, as DNA: TGCGCCAGCACCCCCGGGAGATCGGGACAGACTTATGGCTACACCTTC.

The chain uses TRBV3-1 (or the pseudogene TRBV3-2) and TRBJ1-3; the match to TRBD1 covers 7 bases. The CDR3 spans 19 residues. The germline CDR1 and CDR2 sequences are LGHDT and YNNKEL (reference sequence). Losses at the gene ends were 6 bases for V and 4 bases for J; bases not matched to a gene: 21. Here the CDR3 DNA reads TGTGCCAGCAGTAGCTACAGGGGCTCGAGACTCGGTCCGGGAAACACCATATATTTT. It specifies CASSSYRGSRLGPGNTIYF.

By frequency in the sample, this clone is medium-sized. The chain joins TRBV7-9 to TRBJ1-1, with D possibly TRBD1 on 6 matching bases. CDR1 and CDR2 from the germline V gene are SEHNR and FQNEAQ (reference sequence). Trimming took 1 base from V and 1 from J, leaving 16 bases between them. CDR3 length: 17 residues. The CDR3 is CASSLGDLGQTNTEAFF. CDR3 DNA: TGTGCCAGCAGCTTAGGAGATTTGGGACAAACGAACACTGAAGCTTTCTTT.

This chain joins TRBV5-4 and TRBJ2-3, with 10 bases that match TRBD2. The CDR3 consists of 16 residues. CDR1 and CDR2 from the germline V gene are SGHNT and YYREEE (reference sequence). The trim removed 3 bases at V and 0 bases at J, leaving 4 bases unmatched. CDR3: CASSSTSGSSTDTQYF. In nucleotides, the CDR3 is TGTGCCAGCAGCTCGACTAGCGGGTCTAGCACAGATACGCAGTATTTT.

The V gene is TRBV9, the J gene TRBJ2-1, with TRBD1 as a possible D gene (5 bases). Trimming cost V 2 bases and J 9 bases, with 15 bases left between them. The germline CDR1 and CDR2 sequences are SGDLS and YYNGEE. The CDR3 covers 14 residues. This chain's CDR3 is CASSVGPRGGEQFF. CDR3 DNA sequence: TGTGCCAGCAGCGTCGGTCCTAGGGGCGGTGAGCAGTTCTTC.

This chain links TRBV2 with TRBJ1-4; 7 bases align to TRBD1. Germline loops: CDR1 SNHLY, CDR2 FYNNEI. The V gene end was trimmed by 4 bases and the J gene end by 2 bases; junction bases not matched to a gene: 10. The CDR3 contains 17 residues. In DNA form, the CDR3 reads TGTGCCAGCAGTGCCCAGACAGGGAGAGGCACTAATGAAAAACTGTTTTTT. This codes for CASSAQTGRGTNEKLFF.

The rearrangement uses TRBV9 and TRBJ1-5; D is unresolved. Germline CDR1 is SGDLS and CDR2 is YYNGEE. V was pared by 0 bases and J by 3 bases, with 10 bases between. The CDR3 is made up of 15 amino acids. The CDR3: CASSVGSADNQPQHF. CDR3 DNA: TGTGCCAGCAGCGTAGGGAGTGCGGACAATCAGCCCCAGCATTTT.

This clone was observed many times. This chain joins TRBV5-1 and TRBJ2-7, with 13 bases lining up with TRBD2. Germline V lookup: CDR1 SGHRS, CDR2 YFSETQ. Trimming cost V 0 bases and J 3 bases; bases outside gene matches: 3. The CDR3 is 16 residues long. The CDR3: CASSLAGTSGNYEQYF. CDR3 sequence (DNA): TGCGCCAGCAGCTTGGCCGGGACTAGCGGGAACTACGAGCAGTACTTC. The full variable domain, its missing parts supplied by reference TRBV5-1 and TRBJ2-7, is KAGVTQTPRYLIKTRGQQVTLSCSPISGHRSVSWYQQTPGQGLQFLFEYFSETQRNKGNFPGRFSGRQFSNSRSEMNVSTLELGDSALYLCASSLAGTSGNYEQYFGPGTRLTVT.

The chain employs TRBV29-1 and TRBJ2-3; D remains ambiguous. Trimming removed 6 bases at V and 2 bases at J, with 15 bases between. Germline CDR1 is SQVTM and CDR2 is ANQGSEA. The CDR3 runs to 14 residues. CDR3 residues: CSVNNQDFTDTQYF. CDR3 in DNA: TGCAGCGTAAATAATCAGGATTTCACAGATACGCAGTATTTT.

The gene calls are TRBV5-4 and TRBJ2-1, with TRBD2 matching over 8 bases. The germline gives CDR1 SGHNT, CDR2 YYREEE (reference sequence). The ends lost 5 bases at V and 7 bases at J; junction bases unmatched: 11. This CDR3 has 15 residues. The CDR3 reads CASREAGAKWNEQFF. CDR3 in DNA: TGTGCCAGCAGAGAAGCGGGAGCTAAATGGAATGAGCAGTTCTTC.